What follows are 25 T cell receptor beta chains derived from one specimen sequenced in a study of radiotherapy plus CTLA-4 blockade in lung cancer. Assay used: immunoSEQ multiplex PCR; TCRdb lists only in-frame clones, some missing. Of about 110,000 clones in the sample, more than 75% were seen once. The sample here was peripheral blood, taken from a patient treated with radiotherapy plus ipilimumab. These receptors were collected from a human donor with non-small cell lung cancer that progressed on radiotherapy plus ipilimumab. Some clones in this sample may be carry-over from other donors' samples.

The V call is TRBV12-2, the J call TRBJ2-7; the tabulated D call, TRBD2, remains unverified against the DNA. TRBV12-2 constitutes a pseudogene. The CDR3 has 16 amino acids. In nucleotides, the CDR3 is TGTGCAAGTCGCTCCTACTTCCATCGACTGAAGTACGAGCAGTACTTC. The encoded protein is CASRSYFHRLKYEQYF.

This clone was counted once. In DNA form, the CDR3 reads TGTGCCAGCAGTGAAGATGGGGGGAGGCCGTTCTTC. It encodes CASSEDGGRPFF. J is TRBJ2-1 and V is TRBV2, with a tentative D call TRBD2 (6 bases). The CDR3 totals 12 residues. Germline loops: CDR1 SNHLY, CDR2 FYNNEI. The V gene lost 1 base and the J gene lost 15 bases, with 13 bases spanning the gap.

The CDR3 DNA sequence: TGCGCCAGCAGCAGGGGGACTAGCGGATACTACACAGATACGCAGTATTTT. This codes for CASSRGTSGYYTDTQYF. The V call is TRBV5-1, the J call TRBJ2-3; 11 positions agree with TRBD2. The CDR3 totals 17 residues. Germline values: CDR1 SGHRS, CDR2 YFSETQ. The J segment lost 2 bases and the V segment lost 4 bases, leaving 9 bases of the junction unmatched.

The rearrangement links TRBV11-2 to TRBJ2-2, with 7 bases aligning to TRBD1. V shed 3 bases, J shed 3 bases, and the junction held 4 bases outside the gene matches. Germline V gene lookup returns CDR1 SGHAT and CDR2 FQNNGV. The CDR3 spans 15 residues. As DNA, the CDR3 is TGTGCCAGCAGCTTCGGGACAGCACACACCGGGGAGCTGTTTTTT. Protein: CASSFGTAHTGELFF.

This clone has just one count. The rearrangement links TRBV14 to TRBJ1-1; D gene uncertain. V shed 3 bases and J shed 5 bases, with 7 bases lying between them. CDR3 length equals 12 residues. Germline-derived CDR1 and CDR2 are SGHDN and FVKESK. The CDR3 DNA is TGTGCCAGCAGCCAGGGCATTACTGAAGCTTTCTTT. Translated, it gives CASSQGITEAFF.

The chain uses TRBV27 and TRBJ1-5; tentative D call: TRBD1 (5 bases). The CDR3 length is 16 residues. CDR1 is MNHEY, CDR2 SMNVEV, per germline (reference sequence). V dropped 5 bases and J dropped 0 bases, with 14 bases sitting between them. CDR3 DNA: TGTGCCAGCAGTCCCCTGACAGTTAATAGCAATCAGCCCCAGCATTTT. Amino acids: CASSPLTVNSNQPQHF.

The chain uses TRBV2 and TRBJ2-7, with D perhaps matching TRBD2 (7 bases). This CDR3 is built from 17 residues. Trimming stripped 7 bases from V and 4 bases from J, with 26 bases between. Germline CDR1 SNHLY, CDR2 FYNNEI. The CDR3 loop is CASTPRVGGGGRYEQYF. As DNA, the CDR3 is TGTGCCAGCACCCCCCGGGTGGGCGGGGGCGGTAGGTACGAGCAGTACTTC. The full variable domain, its missing parts supplied by reference TRBV2 and TRBJ2-7, is EPEVTQTPSHQVTQMGQEVILRCVPISNHLYFYWYRQILGQKVEFLVSFYNNEISEKSEIFDDQFSVERPDGSNFTLKIRSTKLEDSAMYFCASTPRVGGGGRYEQYFGPGTRLTVT.

This chain connects TRBV27 to TRBJ1-1; D is undetermined. CDR1 is MNHEY and CDR2 is SMNVEV in the germline V gene (reference sequence). V gave up 5 bases and J gave up 3 bases, with 13 bases separating them. The CDR3 is made up of 14 amino acids. The CDR3 loop reads CASSRQPGDTEAFF. CDR3 nucleotide sequence: TGTGCCAGCAGTCGCCAGCCTGGGGACACTGAAGCTTTCTTT.

This chain links TRBV27 with TRBJ2-1; D is possibly TRBD1 (5 bases). The CDR3 sequence is 14 residues long. V was cut by 3 bases and J by 4 bases, with 10 bases left in between. Germline CDR1 MNHEY, CDR2 SMNVEV (reference sequence). CDR3 amino acids: CASSLGLHYNEQFF. Here the CDR3 DNA reads TGTGCCAGCAGTTTGGGGCTCCATTACAATGAGCAGTTCTTC.

This CDR3 reads CASSVGNTIYF. DNA of the CDR3: TGTGCCAGCAGCGTTGGAAACACCATATATTTT. The chain joins TRBV9 to TRBJ1-3; D gene unclear. The CDR3 extends over 11 amino acids. Germline lookup yields CDR1 SGDLS and CDR2 YYNGEE. V lost 2 bases to trimming and J lost 3 bases, with 0 bases between them.

This clone was found once. The rearrangement links TRBV9 to TRBJ1-4; weak D call: TRBD1 (6 bases). Germline V gene lookup returns CDR1 SGDLS and CDR2 YYNGEE. V dropped 4 bases and J dropped 4 bases, with 14 bases sitting between them. This CDR3 contains 15 residues. The DNA for the CDR3 is TGTGCCAGCAGCCCCAGGGGATCGTATAATGAAAAACTGTTTTTT. Translated: CASSPRGSYNEKLFF.

The chain carries TRBV10-3 and TRBJ1-2; TRBD1 agrees at 11 bases. Germline V gene data show CDR1 as ENHRY and CDR2 as SYGVKD. The CDR3 extends over 16 amino acids. V lost 7 bases and J lost 3; bases outside the gene matches: 10. The CDR3 coding sequence is TGTGCCATCACTTCCGGGACAGGGGGATACGACTATGGCTACACCTTC. Its translation is CAITSGTGGYDYGYTF.

This clone was seen a single time. This CDR3 reads CATSRDVNVRETQYF. CDR3 DNA sequence: TGTGCCACCAGCAGAGATGTTAATGTCCGGGAGACCCAGTACTTC. The chain employs TRBV15 and TRBJ2-5; D remains ambiguous. V was clipped by 0 bases and J by 5 bases, with 13 bases between them. The CDR3 consists of 15 residues. Looked up from germline, CDR1 is LNHNV and CDR2 is YYDKDF (reference sequence).

The V gene is TRBV7-3, the J gene TRBJ2-5; D possibly corresponds to TRBD1 (8 bases). V gave up 1 base and J gave up 11 bases, with 23 bases separating them. From germline, CDR1 is SGHTA and CDR2 FQGTGA. This CDR3 has 16 amino acids. The CDR3 coding sequence is TGTGCCAGCAGCTTAATGGCCGCGACAGGGGCGGGAGAGCAGTACTTC. As protein: CASSLMAATGAGEQYF.

This clone was seen more than once but under ten times. V gene TRBV10-3 combines with J gene TRBJ2-4, with 8 bases aligning to TRBD2. The CDR3 length is 19 residues. Germline V gives CDR1 ENHRY, CDR2 SYGVKD. The ends lost 4 bases at V and 0 bases at J; junction bases unmatched: 14. Here the CDR3 reads CAISGGAGGLTEAKNIQYF. The DNA for the CDR3 is TGTGCCATCAGTGGGGGCGCGGGGGGCCTTACCGAAGCCAAAAACATTCAGTACTTC.

The chain has TRBV28 and TRBJ1-1; D is unclear. CDR3 size: 15 residues. Trimming took off 2 bases at V and 1 base at J, with 11 bases between the two ends. CDR1 and CDR2 (germline): MDHEN, SYDVKM. This CDR3 reads CASSLGSAGNTEAFF. The DNA for the CDR3 is TGTGCCAGCAGTTTAGGGTCTGCAGGGAACACTGAAGCTTTCTTT. Variable domain in full (rest from reference TRBV28 and TRBJ1-1): DVKVTQSSRYLVKRTGEKVFLECVQDMDHENMFWYRQDPGLGLRLIYFSYDVKMKEKGDIPEGYSVSREKKERFSLILESASTNQTSMYLCASSLGSAGNTEAFFGQGTRLTVV.

The chain carries TRBV15 and TRBJ2-1, with 7 bases that match TRBD1. Germline trimming cut 3 bases from V and 8 bases from J; bases unmatched to any gene: 13. CDR1 and CDR2 (germline): LNHNV, YYDKDF (reference sequence). The CDR3 covers 16 residues. The CDR3 loop is CATSSRQGTRRDEQFF. The CDR3 region has the DNA TGTGCCACCAGCAGCAGACAGGGAACACGTAGGGATGAGCAGTTCTTC.

In its sample, this clone was seen a few times. The chain uses TRBV28 and TRBJ1-6; tentatively, D is TRBD1 (6 bases). Germline-derived CDR1 and CDR2 are MDHEN and SYDVKM. V was cut by 7 bases and J by 5 bases, with 18 bases left in between. The CDR3 spans 16 residues. The CDR3 nucleotides read TGTGCCAGCACGAGCCTCATACAGGGTGATAATTCACCCCTCCACTTT. This sequence encodes CASTSLIQGDNSPLHF.

The CDR3 coding sequence is TGCAGCGTTGAAGGTAGCGGGGTCCCCTATGAGCAGTTCTTC. Translated: CSVEGSGVPYEQFF. The rearrangement joins TRBV29-1 to TRBJ2-1; 8 bases fit TRBD2. Trimming removed 1 base from V and 8 bases from J; junction bases left unmatched: 7. CDR3 length: 14 amino acids. Germline V gene sequence: CDR1 SQVTM, CDR2 ANQGSEA.

This clone appeared a single time. CDR3 loop: CATSRERGHSPLHF. As DNA, the CDR3 is TGTGCCACCAGCAGAGAGAGGGGGCATTCACCCCTCCACTTT. The rearrangement joins TRBV15 to TRBJ1-6, with TRBD1 identical over 7 bases. The V gene's germline CDR1 is LNHNV and CDR2 YYDKDF (reference sequence). The CDR3 has 14 residues. Losses at the gene ends were 0 bases for V and 8 bases for J; bases not matched to a gene: 1.

The chain combines TRBV9 with TRBJ2-5; D not resolved. V was trimmed by 4 bases and J by 4 bases, leaving 8 bases between them. Germline CDR1 is SGDLS and CDR2 is YYNGEE. The CDR3 contains 12 residues. CDR3 sequence: CASSTLGETQYF. The CDR3 bases are TGTGCCAGCAGCACGTTGGGAGAGACCCAGTACTTC.

The gene calls are TRBV18 and TRBJ2-3, with no clear D. Germline CDR1 is KGHSH and CDR2 is LQKENI. This CDR3 region has 15 residues. Trimming removed 1 base at V and 3 bases at J, with 11 bases between. The CDR3 reads CASSPLSQPTDTQYF. For the CDR3, the DNA is TGTGCCAGCTCACCACTGTCCCAACCTACAGATACGCAGTATTTT. Full variable domain (missing parts from reference TRBV18 and TRBJ2-3): NAGVMQNPRHLVRRRGQEARLRCSPMKGHSHVYWYRQLPEEGLKFMVYLQKENIIDESGMPKERFSAEFPKEGPSILRIQQVVRGDSAAYFCASSPLSQPTDTQYFGPGTRLTVL.

The genes are TRBV4-1 and TRBJ2-1; 10 nucleotides line up with TRBD2. V shed 0 bases, J shed 11 bases, and the junction held 7 bases outside the gene matches. This CDR3 spans 15 amino acids. CDR1 and CDR2 (germline): MGHRA, YSYEKL. For the CDR3, the DNA is TGCGCCAGCAGCCAAGACCACTCTAGCGGGGGCAAGCAGTTCTTC. Residues: CASSQDHSSGGKQFF.

The chain combines TRBV7-2 with TRBJ1-5; 10 nucleotides match TRBD1. The V segment lost 5 bases and the J segment 5 bases; nucleotides outside the gene matches: 6. The germline gives CDR1 SGHTA, CDR2 FQGNSA. This CDR3 is 15 amino acids long. This CDR3 is CASSLDRGLDQPQHF. Written as DNA, the CDR3 is TGTGCCAGCAGCCTTGACAGGGGGCTAGATCAGCCCCAGCATTTT.

The chain employs TRBV7-3 and TRBJ2-3; 9 bases align to TRBD2. The CDR3 runs to 16 residues. V was pared by 8 bases and J by 4 bases, with 13 bases of the junction left unmatched. Germline values: CDR1 SGHTA, CDR2 FQGTGA. This CDR3 reads CASQPRAGGMSDTQYF. The CDR3 bases are TGTGCCAGCCAGCCCCGGGCGGGGGGGATGTCAGATACGCAGTATTTT.